This record looks at one T cell receptor beta chain sequence and its context. This clone's antigen is unknown. No base qualities exist here, and no much larger clone lies one base off it. This record comes from a study of blood T cell repertoires in COVID-19 (dated by TCRdb to about 2020). Broadly, across the study: Collaborator samples came from the United States, Italy and Spain and covered acute and convalescent phases of COVID-19. A freely available public database, intended as a resource for researchers studying the immune response to SARS-CoV-2, is where the repertoires were released. Where available, HLA class I and class II types were taken from metadata supplied by the sample provider and were not determined by assay-based typing. The samples were drawn from two sources: the first 160 participants of the ongoing ImmuneRACE study, and about 1,300 subjects contributed by 6 global collaborators. The prospective study material was composed of cDNA or gDNA derived from T cells, B-cell-depleted T cells, or PBMCs. Deeply sampled blood TCRbeta repertoires from subjects exposed to, actively infected with, or recovered from COVID-19 were included in the dataset. Sample metadata almost always included a de-identified subject ID, COVID-19 status, age in years and sex. Findings and caveats that apply to the study as a whole: Clinical and demographic metadata were provided uncurated, with the amount varying by source and participant.

Enrolling through a virtual design, the prospective study's participants ranged in age from roughly 18 to 95 years and lived across approximately 25 United States geographic areas. To assign participants to cohorts, the prospective study relied on clinical history that participants themselves reported in a screening survey and a study questionnaire. Recovered participants in ImmuneRACE Cohort 3 were defined by two consecutive negative NP/OP PCR tests, clearance by a healthcare professional, or resolution of symptoms. Mobile phlebotomists in the prospective study collected whole blood, serum and a nasopharyngeal or oropharyngeal swab from every participant. Prospective study participants could optionally give additional blood draws and questionnaires over a 2-month period. Before DNA extraction, blood samples from the prospective study were shipped at room temperature or frozen. Spanning cysteine to phenylalanine, the CDR3 consists of 14 amino acids. CDR3 DNA only is kept here, 42 bases in frame from base 1. Taken from the germline V gene, the CDR1 and CDR2 loops are SGHRS and YFSETQ. V and J are truncated by 1 base and 4 bases respectively, leaving an intervening sequence of 10 bases.

TCRbeta CDR3 regions were amplified from genomic DNA using the immunoSEQ Assay, a bias-controlled multiplex PCR. From the authors' description of their analysis: Nucleated cell counts per sample were estimated from amplification of reference gene primers within the assay. To quantify the absolute abundance of each unique TCRbeta CDR3 rearrangement, sequence reads were collapsed and filtered. For each sample, productive Simpson clonality was calculated as the square root of Simpson's diversity index over productive rearrangements. In its TCRdb copy, this immuneACCESS table keeps in-frame sequences only and misses some clones. Where compared with another copy, unresolved V genes explain less than half of these, and the others have no known cause. That table gives V, J and clone size, and the DNA gave D and trimming. The sample has roughly 290,000 clones on record, around nine tenths of them singletons. Approximately 1.5% of the sample rests with the top ten.

The origin of this receptor is a woman aged 35 to 49 who had recovered from COVID-19. The sample comprised PBMCs or T cells enriched from blood (not recorded which). The chain joins TRBV5-1 to TRBJ2-3, with no D gene named confidently. The DNA sequence reads TGCGCCAGCAGCTTGCAGGCACCGGCAGATACGCAGTATTTT. Its translation reads: CASSLQAPADTQYF. The CDR3 plus the reference TRBV5-1 and TRBJ2-3 genes for the other parts give the full variable domain: KAGVTQTPRYLIKTRGQQVTLSCSPISGHRSVSWYQQTPGQGLQFLFEYFSETQRNKGNFPGRFSGRQFSNSRSEMNVSTLELGDSALYLCASSLQAPADTQYFGPGTRLTVL.